This T cell receptor (beta chain) was found in a study of siplizumab effects on memory and regulatory T cells. Findings of the study overall: Under siplizumab, alloreactive sequences traced to unstimulated CD4+ memory cells were significantly reduced. Memory cells seemed less diverse than naive T cells, which also seemed major contributors to the alloresponse.

As to this clone: As yet, its antigen is unknown.

Data came from immunoSEQ multiplex PCR; TCRdb stores just in-frame clones and leaves some out. Altogether 70,000 to 90,000 clones are present, 85% to 90% being singletons, with the ten largest covering over 12%. V gave up 6 bases and J gave up 6 bases, with 15 bases separating them. The CDR3 totals 13 residues. Germline lookup yields CDR1 SQVTM and CDR2 ANQGSEA. The specimen sequenced was CD4+ T cells sorted from blood. The TCR was taken from a human donor in good health. The J gene is TRBJ2-4, the V gene TRBV29-1, with D possibly being TRBD2 (5 bases). The CDR3 here is CSVGEPSGNIQYF. The CDR3 DNA follows: TGCAGCGTCGGGGAACCCTCGGGAAACATTCAGTACTTC.